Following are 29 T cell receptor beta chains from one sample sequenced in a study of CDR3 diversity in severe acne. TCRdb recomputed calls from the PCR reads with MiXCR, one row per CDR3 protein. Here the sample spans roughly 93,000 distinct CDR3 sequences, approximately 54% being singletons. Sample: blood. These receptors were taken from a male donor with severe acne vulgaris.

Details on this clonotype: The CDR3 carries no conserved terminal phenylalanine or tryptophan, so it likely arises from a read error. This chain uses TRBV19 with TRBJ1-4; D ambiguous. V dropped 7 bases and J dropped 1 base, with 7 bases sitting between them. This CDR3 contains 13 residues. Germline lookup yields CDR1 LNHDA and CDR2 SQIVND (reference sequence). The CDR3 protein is CASKGRTNEKLFS. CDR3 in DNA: TGTGCCAGTAAGGGCAGAACTAATGAAAAACTGTTTTCT.

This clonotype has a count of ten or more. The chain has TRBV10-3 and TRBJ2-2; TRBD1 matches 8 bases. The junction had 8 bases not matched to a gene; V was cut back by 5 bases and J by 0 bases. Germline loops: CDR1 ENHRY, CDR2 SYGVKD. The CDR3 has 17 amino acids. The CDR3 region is CAISRSGTGTNTGELFF. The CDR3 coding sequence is TGTGCCATCAGTCGATCCGGGACAGGAACGAACACCGGGGAGCTGTTTTTT.

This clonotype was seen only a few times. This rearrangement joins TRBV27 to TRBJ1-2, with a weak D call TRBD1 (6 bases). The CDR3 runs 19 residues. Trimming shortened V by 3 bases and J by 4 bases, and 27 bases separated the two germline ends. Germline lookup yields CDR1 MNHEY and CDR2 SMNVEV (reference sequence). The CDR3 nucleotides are TGTGCCAGCAGTTTCTACCACCTAATTTACAGGGAAATGAGCTATGGCTACACCTTC. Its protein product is CASSFYHLIYREMSYGYTF.

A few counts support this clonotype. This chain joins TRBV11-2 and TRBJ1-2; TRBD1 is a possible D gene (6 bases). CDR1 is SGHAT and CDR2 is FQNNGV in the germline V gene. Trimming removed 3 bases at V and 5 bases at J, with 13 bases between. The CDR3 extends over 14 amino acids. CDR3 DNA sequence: TGTGCCAGCAGCTTTAACAGGGAGGGGTATGGCTACACCTTC. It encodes CASSFNREGYGYTF.

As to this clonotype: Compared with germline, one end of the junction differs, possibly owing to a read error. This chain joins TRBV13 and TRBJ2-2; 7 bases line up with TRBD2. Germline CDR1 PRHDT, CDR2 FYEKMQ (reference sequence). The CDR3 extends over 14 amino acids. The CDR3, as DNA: TGTGCCAGCGGCTCTCTAGCGGCCACCGAGGAGCTGTTTTTT. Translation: CASGSLAATEELFF.

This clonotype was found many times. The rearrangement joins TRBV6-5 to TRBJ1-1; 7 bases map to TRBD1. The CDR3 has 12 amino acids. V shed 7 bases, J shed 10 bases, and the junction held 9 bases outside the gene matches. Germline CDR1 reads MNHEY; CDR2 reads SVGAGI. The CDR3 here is CASNQGVGVAFF. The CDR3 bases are TGTGCCAGCAATCAGGGGGTAGGCGTAGCTTTCTTT.

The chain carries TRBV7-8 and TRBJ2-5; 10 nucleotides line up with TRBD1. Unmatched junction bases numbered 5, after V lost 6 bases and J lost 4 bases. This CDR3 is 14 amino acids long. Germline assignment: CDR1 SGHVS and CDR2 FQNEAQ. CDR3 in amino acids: CASSWTGGRETQYF. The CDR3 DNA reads TGTGCCAGCAGTTGGACAGGGGGAAGAGAGACCCAGTACTTC.

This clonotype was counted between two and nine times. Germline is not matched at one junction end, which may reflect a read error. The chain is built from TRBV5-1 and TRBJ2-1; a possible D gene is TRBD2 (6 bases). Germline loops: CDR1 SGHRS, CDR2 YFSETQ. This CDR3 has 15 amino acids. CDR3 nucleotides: TGCGCCAGCAGCTTGGAGGGGACTGGGACCAATGAGCGGTTCTTC. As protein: CASSLEGTGTNERFF.

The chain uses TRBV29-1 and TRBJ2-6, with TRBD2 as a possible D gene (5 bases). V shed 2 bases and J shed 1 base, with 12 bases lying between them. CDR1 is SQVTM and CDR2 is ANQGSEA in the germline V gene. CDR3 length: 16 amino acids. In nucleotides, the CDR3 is TGCAGCGTTGAAAGCGGCGGACTGTCTGGGGCCAACGTCCTGACTTTC. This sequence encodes CSVESGGLSGANVLTF.

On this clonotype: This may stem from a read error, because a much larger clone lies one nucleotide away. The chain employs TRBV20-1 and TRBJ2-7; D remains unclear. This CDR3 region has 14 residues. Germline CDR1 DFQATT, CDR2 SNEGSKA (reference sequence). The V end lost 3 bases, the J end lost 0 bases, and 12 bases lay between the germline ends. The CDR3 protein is CSARDGRSSYEQYF. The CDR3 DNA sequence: TGCAGTGCTAGGGACGGTCGTAGCTCCTACGAGCAGTACTTC.

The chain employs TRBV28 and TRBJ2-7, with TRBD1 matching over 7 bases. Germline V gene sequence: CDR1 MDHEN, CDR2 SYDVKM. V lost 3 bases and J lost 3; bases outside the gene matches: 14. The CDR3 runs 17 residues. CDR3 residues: CASSFSPKTGRNYEQYF. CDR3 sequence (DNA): TGTGCCAGCAGTTTTTCCCCAAAGACAGGGCGTAACTACGAGCAGTACTTC. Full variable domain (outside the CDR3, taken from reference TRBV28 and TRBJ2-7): DVKVTQSSRYLVKRTGEKVFLECVQDMDHENMFWYRQDPGLGLRLIYFSYDVKMKEKGDIPEGYSVSREKKERFSLILESASTNQTSMYLCASSFSPKTGRNYEQYFGPGTRLTVT.

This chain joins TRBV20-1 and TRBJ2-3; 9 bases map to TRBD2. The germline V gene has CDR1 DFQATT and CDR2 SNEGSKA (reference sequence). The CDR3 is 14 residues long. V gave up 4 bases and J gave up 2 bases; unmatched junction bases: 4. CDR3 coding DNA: TGCAGTGCTATTGCGGGAGGGCCCACAGATACGCAGTATTTT. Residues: CSAIAGGPTDTQYF.

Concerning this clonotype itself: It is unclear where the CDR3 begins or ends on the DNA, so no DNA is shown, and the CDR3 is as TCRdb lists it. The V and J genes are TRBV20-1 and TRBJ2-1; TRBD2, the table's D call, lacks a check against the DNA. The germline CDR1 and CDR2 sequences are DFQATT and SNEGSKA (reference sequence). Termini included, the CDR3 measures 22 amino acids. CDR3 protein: CSARDDQPQHFGDGTSGSEQFF.

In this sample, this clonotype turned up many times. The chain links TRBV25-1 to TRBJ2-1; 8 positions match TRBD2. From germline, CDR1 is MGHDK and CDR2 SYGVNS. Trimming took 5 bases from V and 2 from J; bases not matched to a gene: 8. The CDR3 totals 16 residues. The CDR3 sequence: CASSPGGGLTYNEQFF. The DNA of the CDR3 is TGTGCCAGCAGTCCCGGGGGGGGCCTAACCTACAATGAGCAGTTCTTC.

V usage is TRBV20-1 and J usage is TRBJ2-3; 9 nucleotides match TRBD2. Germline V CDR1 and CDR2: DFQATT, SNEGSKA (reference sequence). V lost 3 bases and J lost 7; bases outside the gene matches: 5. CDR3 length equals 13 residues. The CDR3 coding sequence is TGCAGTGCTAGCGAGGGACTAGCTAATACGCAGTATTTT. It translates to CSASEGLANTQYF.

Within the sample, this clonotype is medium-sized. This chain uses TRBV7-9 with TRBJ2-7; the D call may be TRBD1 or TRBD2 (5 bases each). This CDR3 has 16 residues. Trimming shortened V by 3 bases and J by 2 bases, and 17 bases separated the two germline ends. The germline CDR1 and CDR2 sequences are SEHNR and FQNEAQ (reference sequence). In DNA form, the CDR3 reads TGTGCCAGCAGCTTCACTCCCCGGGACGGAACCTACGAGCAGTACTTC. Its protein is CASSFTPRDGTYEQYF.

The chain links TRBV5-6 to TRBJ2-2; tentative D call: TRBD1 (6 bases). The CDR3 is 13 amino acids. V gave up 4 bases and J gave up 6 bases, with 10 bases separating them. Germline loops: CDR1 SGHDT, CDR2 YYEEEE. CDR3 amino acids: CASSPGESGELFF. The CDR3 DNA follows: TGTGCCAGCAGCCCAGGGGAGTCCGGGGAGCTGTTTTTT.

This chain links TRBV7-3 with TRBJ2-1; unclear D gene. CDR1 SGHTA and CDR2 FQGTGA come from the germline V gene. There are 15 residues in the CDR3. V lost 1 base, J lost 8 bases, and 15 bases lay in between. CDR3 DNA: TGTGCCAGCAGCTTAAGCGAGAGCTCGGGCCATGAGCAGTTCTTC. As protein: CASSLSESSGHEQFF.

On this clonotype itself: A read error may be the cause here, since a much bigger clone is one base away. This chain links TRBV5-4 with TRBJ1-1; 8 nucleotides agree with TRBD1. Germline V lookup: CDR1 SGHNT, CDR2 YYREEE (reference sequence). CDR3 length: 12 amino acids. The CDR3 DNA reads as TGTGCCGGCAGCTTAGGACAGGGCAAAGCTTTCTTT. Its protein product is CAGSLGQGKAFF.

The CDR3: CASTCTGTSGNVYNEQFF. In DNA, the CDR3 is TGTGCCAGTACTTGCACCGGGACTAGCGGGAATGTTTACAATGAGCAGTTCTTC. J is TRBJ2-1 and V is TRBV19, with 13 bases that match TRBD2. The CDR3 runs to 18 residues. Germline V lookup: CDR1 LNHDA, CDR2 SQIVND (reference sequence). J gave up 4 bases and V 7 bases, and 13 bases lay outside the gene matches.

The CDR3 loop is CASTPAGVNTGELFF. CDR3 coding DNA: TGTGCCAGCACCCCGGCCGGAGTTAACACCGGGGAGCTGTTTTTT. The chain couples TRBV6-5 to TRBJ2-2; D call uncertain. Trimming took 7 bases from V and 2 from J, leaving 14 bases between them. Looked up from germline, CDR1 is MNHEY and CDR2 is SVGAGI. The CDR3 length is 15 residues.

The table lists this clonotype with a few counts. In DNA, the CDR3 is TGTGCCAGCAGTCCGACTAGCGGGAGGGCCCGCGAGCAGTACTTC. This translates into CASSPTSGRAREQYF. The rearrangement joins TRBV28 to TRBJ2-7; 14 bases are a match to TRBD2. V dropped 5 bases and J dropped 6; count of bases not matched to a gene: 6. The germline gives CDR1 MDHEN, CDR2 SYDVKM. The CDR3 spans 15 residues.

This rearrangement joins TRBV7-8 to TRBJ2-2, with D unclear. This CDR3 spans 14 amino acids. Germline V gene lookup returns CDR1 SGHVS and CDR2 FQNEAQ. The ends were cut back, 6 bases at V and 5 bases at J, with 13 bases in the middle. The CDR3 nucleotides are TGTGCCAGCAGGGTTGCAGTTGTAACCGGGGAGCTGTTTTTT. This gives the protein CASRVAVVTGELFF.

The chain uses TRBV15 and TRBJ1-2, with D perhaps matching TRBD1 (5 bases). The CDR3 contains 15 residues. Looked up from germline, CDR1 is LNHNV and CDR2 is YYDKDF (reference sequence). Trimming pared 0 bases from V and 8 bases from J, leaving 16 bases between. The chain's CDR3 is CATSRDGPGTEGYTF. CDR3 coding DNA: TGTGCCACCAGCAGAGATGGACCTGGGACGGAGGGCTACACCTTC.

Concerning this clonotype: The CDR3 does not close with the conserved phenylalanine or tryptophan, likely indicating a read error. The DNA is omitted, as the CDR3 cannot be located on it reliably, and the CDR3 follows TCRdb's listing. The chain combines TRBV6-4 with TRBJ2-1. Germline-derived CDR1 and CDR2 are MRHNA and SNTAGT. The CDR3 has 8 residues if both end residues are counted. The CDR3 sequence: CASSDSET.

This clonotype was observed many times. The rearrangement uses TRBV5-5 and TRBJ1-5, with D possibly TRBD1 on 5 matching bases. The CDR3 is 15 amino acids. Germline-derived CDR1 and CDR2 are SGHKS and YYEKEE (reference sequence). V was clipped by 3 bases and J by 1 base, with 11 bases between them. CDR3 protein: CASSSDRPSNQPQHF. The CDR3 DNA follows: TGTGCCAGCAGCTCAGACAGACCCAGCAATCAGCCCCAGCATTTT.

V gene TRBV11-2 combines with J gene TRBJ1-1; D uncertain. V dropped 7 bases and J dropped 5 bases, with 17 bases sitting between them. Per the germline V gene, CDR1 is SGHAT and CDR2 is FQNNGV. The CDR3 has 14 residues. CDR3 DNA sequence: TGTGCCAGCAACAACCTAGAAGGAACAACTGAAGCTTTCTTT. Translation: CASNNLEGTTEAFF.

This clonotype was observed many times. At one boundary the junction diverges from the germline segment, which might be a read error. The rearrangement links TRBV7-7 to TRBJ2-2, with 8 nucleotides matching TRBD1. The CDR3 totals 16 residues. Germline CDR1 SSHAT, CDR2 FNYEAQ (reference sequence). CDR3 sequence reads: CASSARQGPNTGELFF. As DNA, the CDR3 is TGTGCTAGCAGCGCCCGACAGGGGCCGAACACCGGGGAGCTGTTTTTT.

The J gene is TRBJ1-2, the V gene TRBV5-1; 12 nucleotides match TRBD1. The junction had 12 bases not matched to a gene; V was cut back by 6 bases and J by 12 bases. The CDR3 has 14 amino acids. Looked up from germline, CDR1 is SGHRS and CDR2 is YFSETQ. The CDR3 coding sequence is TGCGCCAGCAATAGAGGGACAGGGGGCTCCGGCCACACCTTC. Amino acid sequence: CASNRGTGGSGHTF.